What follows are 14 T cell receptor beta chains derived from one specimen sequenced in a study of T cells in localized non-small cell lung cancer (dated by TCRdb to the early 2020s). The method was the immunoSEQ multiplex PCR assay. TCRdb holds this immuneACCESS table with in-frame rearrangements only. Some clones are missing; in checked studies, unresolved V genes explain under half, and the rest has no known cause. The sample contains some 1,400 clones, 25% to 30% of them found a single time. The ten top clones hold roughly 20% of the sample. This specimen consisted of normal lung tissue next to the tumor, obtained before any cancer treatment. The source is a woman aged 40-75 years with stage I squamous cell lung carcinoma.

The chain has TRBV28 and TRBJ2-4, with D possibly matching TRBD1 (5 bases). This CDR3 has 15 residues. Germline V gene sequence: CDR1 MDHEN, CDR2 SYDVKM. Trimming removed 4 bases at V and 0 bases at J, with 10 bases between. In nucleotides, the CDR3 is TGTGCCAGCAGTTCTTTCAGGGAAGCCAAAAACATTCAGTACTTC. Translated: CASSSFREAKNIQYF.

The rearrangement links TRBV19 to TRBJ2-5; 13 bases align to TRBD2. Germline V lookup: CDR1 LNHDA, CDR2 SQIVND (reference sequence). This CDR3 spans 15 amino acids. After removal of 6 bases from V and 4 bases from J, the junction contained 5 bases not matched to a gene. As DNA, the CDR3 is TGTGCCAGTAGAGGACTAGCGGGAGAGGGAGAGACCCAGTACTTC. The encoded protein is CASRGLAGEGETQYF.

This clone is labeled as medium-sized. The CDR3 spells CASSLGREGLETQYF. In DNA, the CDR3 is TGTGCCAGCAGCTTGGGGCGGGAGGGCCTTGAGACCCAGTACTTC. This chain joins TRBV11-3 and TRBJ2-5, with TRBD2 matching over 9 bases. The CDR3 spans 15 residues. The J segment lost 5 bases and the V segment lost 3 bases, leaving 7 bases of the junction unmatched. Germline assignment: CDR1 SGHNT and CDR2 YENEEA.

J is TRBJ1-2 and V is TRBV7-4, with 7 bases identical to TRBD1. CDR1 and CDR2 (germline): SGHVT, SQSDAQ. This CDR3 has 13 residues. V lost 5 bases and J lost 8; bases outside the gene matches: 8. CDR3 DNA sequence: TGTGCCAGCAGCCAACTTACAGGGGAAGGCTACACCTTC. It yields the protein CASSQLTGEGYTF.

V usage is TRBV29-1 and J usage is TRBJ1-4, with TRBD1 as a possible D gene (6 bases). Germline V gene sequence: CDR1 SQVTM, CDR2 ANQGSEA. V was cut by 5 bases and J by 0 bases, with 16 bases left in between. The CDR3 runs 16 residues. This CDR3 reads CSVIQGPPATNEKLFF. The CDR3 DNA is TGCAGCGTTATACAGGGTCCGCCGGCAACTAATGAAAAACTGTTTTTT.

This clone was detected a few times. The gene calls are TRBV6-8 and TRBJ2-4; 8 bases line up with TRBD1. CDR1 is MNHGY and CDR2 is SAAAGT in the germline V gene. V lost 4 bases to trimming and J lost 3 bases; unmatched junction nucleotides: 8. The CDR3 is 16 amino acids. The CDR3 sequence: CASSLQGGIGKNIQYF. The DNA for the CDR3 is TGTGCCAGCAGTTTACAGGGGGGAATCGGCAAAAACATTCAGTACTTC.

This clone has a handful of counts. The CDR3 DNA reads as TGTGCCAGCAGTGAGCCTTCAGGGGTCAACACTGAAGCTTTCTTT. Its protein product is CASSEPSGVNTEAFF. This rearrangement joins TRBV6-8 to TRBJ1-1; maybe TRBD1 (6 bases). CDR3 length: 15 residues. The V gene lost 5 bases and the J gene lost 2 bases, with 15 bases spanning the gap. The V gene's germline CDR1 is MNHGY and CDR2 SAAAGT.

The J gene is TRBJ2-7, the V gene TRBV14, with 8 bases that match TRBD1. V gave up 2 bases and J gave up 2 bases; unmatched junction bases: 8. Germline V gene sequence: CDR1 SGHDN, CDR2 FVKESK. The CDR3 extends over 16 amino acids. The CDR3 nucleotides are TGTGCCAGCAGCCAATTTGTGGGACAGGAGACCTACGAGCAGTACTTC. It specifies CASSQFVGQETYEQYF.

The rearrangement joins TRBV28 to TRBJ2-7; no definite D call. This CDR3 is built from 13 residues. The germline V gene encodes CDR1 MDHEN and CDR2 SYDVKM. V was trimmed by 6 bases and J by 0 bases, leaving 9 bases between them. CDR3 DNA sequence: TGTGCCAGCAGGGCCCGTCCCTCCTACGAGCAGTACTTC. Translation gives CASRARPSYEQYF. Full variable domain (rest looked up from reference TRBV28 and TRBJ2-7): DVKVTQSSRYLVKRTGEKVFLECVQDMDHENMFWYRQDPGLGLRLIYFSYDVKMKEKGDIPEGYSVSREKKERFSLILESASTNQTSMYLCASRARPSYEQYFGPGTRLTVT.

The DNA of the CDR3 is TGTGCCAGCTCACCAGGGACTAGCGACTACGAGCAGTACTTC. Amino acid sequence: CASSPGTSDYEQYF. The chain employs TRBV18 and TRBJ2-7, with 10 bases matching TRBD2. The CDR3 loop spans 14 amino acids. Germline trimming cut 2 bases from V and 3 bases from J; bases unmatched to any gene: 1. The germline V gene has CDR1 KGHSH and CDR2 LQKENI.

The chain joins TRBV15 to TRBJ2-7, with 8 nucleotides matching TRBD2. CDR3 size: 15 residues. Losses at the gene ends were 1 base for V and 1 base for J; bases not matched to a gene: 3. The V gene's germline CDR1 is LNHNV and CDR2 YYDKDF (reference sequence). The CDR3 loop is CATSRGAGVSYEQYF. The CDR3 nucleotides read TGTGCCACCAGCAGAGGAGCGGGAGTTTCCTACGAGCAGTACTTC.

Only a few counts were recorded for this clone. This chain connects TRBV6-7 to TRBJ2-7, with 8 bases aligning to TRBD2. TRBV6-7 counts as an open reading frame of uncertain function. This CDR3 region has 14 residues. V gave up 2 bases and J gave up 5 bases; unmatched junction bases: 5. Here the CDR3 reads CASSYRAGEDEQYF. CDR3 DNA sequence: TGTGCCAGCAGTTACCGAGCGGGAGAAGACGAGCAGTACTTC.

This clone qualifies as medium-sized (0.01 to 0.1%). The chain combines TRBV6-8 with TRBJ1-1; D may be TRBD1 (5 bases). CDR3 length: 14 residues. Germline values: CDR1 MNHGY, CDR2 SAAAGT. Trimming pared 5 bases from V and 1 base from J, leaving 11 bases between. The CDR3 DNA reads as TGTGCCAGCAGTGCCGGGGGAGGGAACACTGAAGCTTTCTTT. It is translated as CASSAGGGNTEAFF.

The chain combines TRBV7-1 with TRBJ1-1; possible D gene TRBD1, 5 bases. TRBV7-1 is identified as an open reading frame with a role that is uncertain. The CDR3 runs 13 residues. The germline V and J ends were trimmed by 4 bases and 3 bases, with 9 bases remaining between them. The CDR3 sequence: CASSFTGDTEAFF. The CDR3 DNA sequence: TGTGCCAGCAGCTTCACGGGGGACACTGAAGCTTTCTTT.